This passage covers 2 T cell receptor beta chains from one sample sequenced in a study of blood T cell repertoires in COVID-19. The protocol was immunoSEQ multiplex PCR, while the TCRdb copy is restricted to in-frame clones and leaves out a portion. The sample includes fewer than 600,000 clones, 89% of them seen just once. The sample taken for sequencing was peripheral blood. All receptors derive from a man aged 18-30 years with COVID-19, enrolled during active disease.

This clone occurred once. The chain carries TRBV6-6 and TRBJ2-7; D is undetermined. The V end lost 4 bases, the J end lost 6 bases, and 10 bases lay between the germline ends. Germline CDR1 MNHNY, CDR2 SVGAGI (reference sequence). The CDR3 has 12 residues. In DNA form, the CDR3 reads TGTGCCAGCAGTTTAAGACAAGGCGAGCAGTACTTC. Residues: CASSLRQGEQYF.

The chain carries TRBV9 and TRBJ1-2, with 10 bases identical to TRBD1. This CDR3 has 14 residues. Germline V lookup: CDR1 SGDLS, CDR2 YYNGEE. The junction had 6 bases not matched to a gene; V was cut back by 4 bases and J by 6 bases. The CDR3 DNA sequence: TGTGCCAGCAGCTATCGACAGGGGGCGGATGGCTACACCTTC. Translation: CASSYRQGADGYTF. Supplemented by reference TRBV9 and TRBJ1-2, the full variable domain reads DSGVTQTPKHLITATGQRVTLRCSPRSGDLSVYWYQQSLDQGLQFLIQYYNGEERAKGNILERFSAQQFPDLHSELNLSSLELGDSALYFCASSYRQGADGYTFGSGTRLTVV.